This T cell receptor (beta chain) was retrieved from a study of CD8+CD57+ T cells in acquired aplastic anemia. The wider study: DNA from sorted CD4+ and CD8+ cells averaged around 3.2 ug.

The CDR3 is 14 amino acids. Unmatched junction bases numbered 2, after V lost 1 base and J lost 2 bases. Germline values: CDR1 DFQATT, CDR2 SNEGSKA (reference sequence). Using genomic DNA as the template, TCR beta VDJ and CDR3 profiling was carried out. TCRdb reprocessed the reads with MiXCR, giving one entry per CDR3 protein. The table records 310,000 or so distinct CDR3 sequences, 56% of them present only once. All sequencing subjects had displayed CD8+CD57+ cell expansion on flow cytometry. Patients had not yet gotten any therapy when their blood was taken for sampling. This TCR came from a human donor with aplastic anemia. The sample consisted of sorted CD4+, CD8+, or CD8+CD57+ T cells (not recorded which) from PBMCs. The chain recombines TRBV20-1 with TRBJ2-1; 7 nucleotides match TRBD2. For the CDR3, the DNA is TGCAGTGCTAGAGGGGGGGGACCCTACAATGAGCAGTTCTTC. Translated, it gives CSARGGGPYNEQFF.